These 12 T cell receptor beta chains came from one sample sequenced in a study of blood T cell repertoires in COVID-19. Clones were sequenced by immunoSEQ multiplex PCR, and TCRdb holds only the in-frame ones, with some missing. The table lists a few hundred thousand clones, 88% of them singletons, with more than 5% in the top ten. Sample: PBMCs or T cells enriched from blood (not recorded which). The receptors shown here come from a man aged 30 to 45 who had recovered from COVID-19.

V usage is TRBV6-5 and J usage is TRBJ2-3; D is possibly TRBD2 (5 bases). CDR3 size: 13 residues. CDR1 MNHEY and CDR2 SVGAGI come from the germline V gene. V lost 6 bases and J 1 base, leaving 8 bases between the germline ends. The CDR3 region is CASRLSGTDTQYF. Written as DNA, the CDR3 is TGTGCCAGCAGGCTTAGCGGCACAGATACGCAGTATTTT.

The chain links TRBV7-2 to TRBJ2-4; 9 nucleotides align to TRBD2. Per the germline V gene, CDR1 is SGHTA and CDR2 is FQGNSA. CDR3 length: 14 amino acids. J lost 9 bases, V lost 3 bases, and 6 bases had no gene match. CDR3 sequence (DNA): TGTGCCAGCAGCTTCACGCTAGCGGGGAGCATTCAGTACTTC. Amino acids: CASSFTLAGSIQYF.

J is TRBJ1-4 and V is TRBV25-1; a possible D gene is TRBD1 (6 bases). Looked up from germline, CDR1 is MGHDK and CDR2 is SYGVNS. Trimming cost V 6 bases and J 8 bases, with 19 bases left between them. This CDR3 is built from 15 residues. The CDR3 DNA reads as TGTGCCAGCAGACCAATAGACAGGAACGACGAAAAACTGTTTTTT. Translating it yields CASRPIDRNDEKLFF.

The CDR3 nucleotides are TGTGCCAGCAGCTTAGATCTGGGATTAGGGGAACAGCCCCAGCATTTT. It is translated as CASSLDLGLGEQPQHF. The chain carries TRBV11-2 and TRBJ1-5, with D maybe TRBD1 (5 bases). CDR1 SGHAT and CDR2 FQNNGV come from the germline V gene. This CDR3 has 16 amino acids. V lost 0 bases to trimming and J lost 7 bases, with 16 bases between them.

V usage is TRBV5-8 and J usage is TRBJ2-7; the match to TRBD1 covers 9 bases. J was trimmed by 3 bases and V by 0 bases; bases with no gene match: 16. CDR1 is SGHTS, CDR2 YDEGEE, per germline. The CDR3 sequence is 19 residues long. CDR3 nucleotide sequence: TGTGCCAGCAGCTTGGCCCCGGGACAGGGTCTTGGCTTTGTCTACGAGCAGTACTTC. Residues: CASSLAPGQGLGFVYEQYF.

V and J are TRBV2 and TRBJ1-3; D gene ambiguous. The CDR3 contains 15 residues. V was shortened by 6 bases and J by 0 bases, with 12 bases between the two germline ends. CDR1 and CDR2 from the germline V gene are SNHLY and FYNNEI. The chain's CDR3 is CASREDAGSGNTIYF. Written as DNA, the CDR3 is TGTGCCAGCAGAGAGGACGCGGGCTCTGGAAACACCATATATTTT.

V is TRBV10-3 and J is TRBJ2-3; D is uncertain. V was trimmed by 2 bases and J by 6 bases, leaving 9 bases between them. Germline CDR1 and CDR2: ENHRY and SYGVKD. The CDR3 covers 13 residues. CDR3 bases: TGTGCCATCAGTGAGCCAATAGAGGATACGCAGTATTTT. Encoded protein: CAISEPIEDTQYF.

The chain carries TRBV20-1 and TRBJ1-4, with 7 bases aligning to TRBD1. Germline assignment: CDR1 DFQATT and CDR2 SNEGSKA (reference sequence). This CDR3 region has 14 residues. V gave up 3 bases and J gave up 3 bases; unmatched junction bases: 4. The CDR3 protein is CSASRGPSNEKLFF. In nucleotides, the CDR3 is TGCAGTGCTAGTAGGGGGCCGTCTAATGAAAAACTGTTTTTT.

The chain has TRBV13 and TRBJ1-1, with TRBD1 matching 7 bases. Trimming at V came to 4 bases and at J to 1 base, leaving 9 bases not matched to a gene. Germline V gives CDR1 PRHDT, CDR2 FYEKMQ (reference sequence). CDR3 length: 16 amino acids. The CDR3 bases are TGTGCCAGCAGCTCGACAGGGATCATGCGGAACACTGAAGCTTTCTTT. As protein: CASSSTGIMRNTEAFF.

The CDR3 region is CASSTGGGQADTQYF. CDR3 coding DNA: TGTGCCAGTAGTACGGGGGGGGGCCAGGCGGATACGCAGTATTTT. The chain has TRBV19 and TRBJ2-3; 8 bases map to TRBD2. Germline loops: CDR1 LNHDA, CDR2 SQIVND (reference sequence). The CDR3 covers 15 residues. J gave up 6 bases and V 4 bases, and 9 bases lay outside the gene matches.

This rearrangement joins TRBV27 to TRBJ1-2, with 10 nucleotides matching TRBD1. J was trimmed by 8 bases and V by 5 bases; bases with no gene match: 8. This CDR3 spans 14 amino acids. Germline V gives CDR1 MNHEY, CDR2 SMNVEV (reference sequence). The CDR3 nucleotides are TGTGCCAGCAGTCCCTGGACAGGGGGTCACGGCTACACCTTC. This sequence encodes CASSPWTGGHGYTF.

V is TRBV6-1 and J is TRBJ1-2; the D gene is possibly TRBD1 (5 bases). This CDR3 is built from 13 residues. Trimming shortened V by 2 bases and J by 4 bases, and 8 bases separated the two germline ends. In germline, CDR1 is MNHNS, CDR2 SASEGT. The DNA of the CDR3 is TGTGCCAGCAGTGAAAAGGGGTTCTATGGCTACACCTTC. It encodes CASSEKGFYGYTF.